This T cell receptor beta chain emerged from a study of blood T cell repertoires in COVID-19. The overall study: T cells, B-cell-depleted T cells, or PBMCs supplied cDNA or gDNA.

The CDR3 covers 14 residues. The ends were cut back, 2 bases at V and 6 bases at J, with 13 bases in the middle. Per the germline V gene, CDR1 is MNHEY and CDR2 is SVGEGT. Per the original methods: Estimates of nucleated cell counts were drawn from the amplification of reference gene primers. Generated by immunoSEQ multiplex PCR, the TCRdb table keeps only in-frame clones and is missing some. That table furnishes V, J and clone size, whereas the DNA furnished D and trimming. The sample gives around 33,000 clones, 78% of which show up once; over 35% is in the top ten. The sample was peripheral blood. The TCR sequence derives from a man older than 75 with acute or convalescent COVID-19. This chain joins TRBV6-2 or TRBV6-3 and TRBJ2-5; D might be TRBD2 (6 bases). CDR3 sequence (DNA): TGTGCCAGCAGTTACGGGGGGTCCAGAAAGACCCAGTACTTC. The encoded protein is CASSYGGSRKTQYF.